The 25 T cell receptor beta chains in this list originate from one sample, sequenced in a study of cytomegalovirus exposure and HLA in healthy donors. The study ran its PCR with 60 Vbeta and 13 Jbeta primers. The protocol was immunoSEQ multiplex PCR, while the TCRdb copy is restricted to in-frame clones and leaves out a portion. This repertoire shows approximately 160,000 clones, 64% found once; its top ten account for less than 3.5%. Sequenced input: PBMCs. These receptors all come from a woman in her thirties in good health and CMV-seropositive.

The rearrangement links TRBV23-1 to TRBJ2-7; the match to TRBD1 covers 7 bases. TRBV23-1 is sorted into the ORF group, with uncertain function. The J segment lost 3 bases and the V segment lost 3 bases, leaving 8 bases of the junction unmatched. The CDR3 has 15 amino acids. The CDR3 spells CASSQRQGQSYEQYF. DNA for the CDR3: TGCGCCAGCAGTCAGAGACAGGGACAGAGCTACGAGCAGTACTTC.

This chain links TRBV5-1 with TRBJ1-1; no firm D call. The germline V gene has CDR1 SGHRS and CDR2 YFSETQ. V gave up 4 bases and J gave up 3 bases, with 13 bases separating them. The CDR3 is 14 amino acids. The CDR3, as DNA: TGCGCCAGCAGCGCGTACCAGGTGGACACTGAAGCTTTCTTT. It yields the protein CASSAYQVDTEAFF.

This chain connects TRBV27 to TRBJ2-7; TRBD1 matches at 7 bases. J lost 3 bases, V lost 5 bases, and 7 bases had no gene match. The germline V gene has CDR1 MNHEY and CDR2 SMNVEV (reference sequence). The CDR3 contains 14 residues. The CDR3 nucleotides are TGTGCCAGCAGTAACAGGGGTCTGTTCTACGAGCAGTACTTC. It specifies CASSNRGLFYEQYF.

This clone was recorded only once. The chain uses TRBV2 and TRBJ1-1; the match to TRBD1 covers 8 bases. The CDR3 spans 14 residues. The V and J ends lost 6 bases and 5 bases, in that order; junction bases with no gene match: 8. Germline lookup yields CDR1 SNHLY and CDR2 FYNNEI. The CDR3 protein is CASRGGQVMTEAFF. The CDR3 DNA follows: TGTGCCAGCAGGGGGGGACAGGTGATGACTGAAGCTTTCTTT.

V and J are TRBV7-2 and TRBJ2-7; 10 nucleotides agree with TRBD2. Germline V lookup: CDR1 SGHTA, CDR2 FQGNSA. The CDR3 consists of 13 residues. V trimming: 8 bases; J trimming: 3 bases; junction bases outside the gene matches: 4. CDR3 loop: CASDASGGYEQYF. For the CDR3, the DNA is TGTGCCAGCGACGCTAGCGGGGGCTACGAGCAGTACTTC.

The genes are TRBV5-1 and TRBJ2-3, with D maybe TRBD1 (5 bases). The CDR3 is 16 amino acids. V was shortened by 0 bases and J by 2 bases, with 13 bases between the two germline ends. Germline V gives CDR1 SGHRS, CDR2 YFSETQ. CDR3 loop: CASSLGTGSSTDTQYF. CDR3 nucleotide sequence: TGCGCCAGCAGCTTGGGAACAGGATCTTCCACAGATACGCAGTATTTT.

The V call is TRBV25-1, the J call TRBJ1-3; D not certain. V was cut by 5 bases and J by 4 bases, with 6 bases left in between. Germline assignment: CDR1 MGHDK and CDR2 SYGVNS. The CDR3 is made up of 12 amino acids. The CDR3 region has the DNA TGTGCCAGCAGTCTGAGCGGAAACACCATATATTTT. Its translation: CASSLSGNTIYF.

This chain uses TRBV6-6 with TRBJ1-4; 9 bases map to TRBD1. From germline, CDR1 is MNHNY and CDR2 SVGAGI (reference sequence). The CDR3 loop spans 15 amino acids. J gave up 8 bases and V 6 bases, and 10 bases lay outside the gene matches. CDR3: CASRTTGGLGEKLFF. The DNA of the CDR3 is TGTGCCAGCAGGACCACAGGGGGCTTGGGGGAAAAACTGTTTTTT.

This clone appeared once. This sequence joins TRBV6-5 and TRBJ2-3; no firm D call. The CDR3 spans 15 residues. From germline, CDR1 is MNHEY and CDR2 SVGAGI. Trimming took off 4 bases at V and 2 bases at J, with 13 bases between the two ends. The CDR3 coding sequence is TGTGCCAGCAGTTCTCTTCCCCCCCCCACAGATACGCAGTATTTT. Translated, it gives CASSSLPPPTDTQYF.

The chain links TRBV10-3 to TRBJ2-2; 9 bases agree with TRBD1. This CDR3 comprises 14 residues. The germline gives CDR1 ENHRY, CDR2 SYGVKD. J lost 7 bases, V lost 3 bases, and 3 bases had no gene match. For the CDR3, the DNA is TGTGCCATCAGTGAAACAGGGGGCGGCGGGGAGCTGTTTTTT. This codes for CAISETGGGGELFF.

Comment on this clone: The sample contains more than one DNA sequence encoding this CDR3. This chain uses TRBV5-6 with TRBJ2-7, with D hard to call. V lost 2 bases and J lost 6, with 9 bases in between. CDR1 and CDR2 (germline): SGHDT, YYEEEE. This CDR3 comprises 12 residues. This CDR3 is CASSFTRVEQYF. The CDR3 coding sequence is TGTGCCAGCAGCTTCACTCGGGTCGAGCAGTACTTC.

Only one count was recorded for this clone. The rearrangement uses TRBV27 and TRBJ2-7; 10 bases align to TRBD1. The CDR3 runs 12 residues. CDR1 MNHEY and CDR2 SMNVEV come from the germline V gene (reference sequence). The V gene end was trimmed by 7 bases and the J gene end by 5 bases; junction bases not matched to a gene: 2. This chain's CDR3 is CASTGQGDEQYF. The CDR3 DNA reads TGTGCCAGCACCGGACAGGGGGACGAGCAGTACTTC.

This clone was found a few times. V gene TRBV5-6 combines with J gene TRBJ1-2; 7 positions agree with TRBD1. The V segment lost 4 bases and the J segment 8 bases; nucleotides outside the gene matches: 8. The CDR3 consists of 13 residues. Germline V gene sequence: CDR1 SGHDT, CDR2 YYEEEE. The DNA of the CDR3 is TGTGCCAGCAGCGATCCGACAGGGAAGGGCTACACCTTC. The encoded protein is CASSDPTGKGYTF.

CDR3 sequence (DNA): TGTGCCACACACAGGGGACCAACTAATGAAAAACTGTTTTTT. Translated: CATHRGPTNEKLFF. The V gene is TRBV15, the J gene TRBJ1-4; TRBD1 agrees at 7 bases. This CDR3 comprises 14 residues. Germline V gene lookup returns CDR1 LNHNV and CDR2 YYDKDF (reference sequence). V dropped 9 bases and J dropped 0; count of bases not matched to a gene: 4.

J is TRBJ2-3 and V is TRBV7-9; 8 nucleotides line up with TRBD1. Trimming removed 4 bases from V and 1 base from J; junction bases left unmatched: 1. The CDR3 is 14 amino acids. Germline lookup yields CDR1 SEHNR and CDR2 FQNEAQ (reference sequence). The CDR3 here is CASSSQGGTDTQYF. The DNA for the CDR3 is TGTGCCAGCAGCTCACAGGGGGGCACAGATACGCAGTATTTT.

The V gene is TRBV7-2, the J gene TRBJ1-2; weak D call: TRBD1 (6 bases). CDR1 is SGHTA and CDR2 is FQGNSA in the germline V gene. CDR3 size: 14 residues. V was cut by 5 bases and J by 7 bases, with 17 bases left in between. The chain's CDR3 is CASSASGGAFGYTF. The CDR3 DNA is TGTGCCAGCAGCGCTAGCGGGGGCGCTTTTGGCTACACCTTC.

In its sample, this clone was seen a few times. A read error is likely here: a far larger clone is one base away. The same CDR3 can be traced to other DNA sequences in this sample. This sequence joins TRBV4-1 and TRBJ2-1; D may be TRBD1 (8 bases). Deletions cut 2 bases from V and 8 bases from J, with 19 bases between. The CDR3 sequence is 16 residues long. CDR1 is MGHRA, CDR2 YSYEKL, per germline. CDR3 loop: CASSQLQGGGSDEQFF. The CDR3 DNA reads as TGCGCCAGCAGCCAACTACAGGGGGGGGGCTCCGATGAGCAGTTCTTC.

The rearrangement uses TRBV5-1 and TRBJ1-1; D gene unclear. The CDR3 loop spans 13 amino acids. The germline gives CDR1 SGHRS, CDR2 YFSETQ. V was pared by 2 bases and J by 2 bases, with 7 bases between. CDR3 nucleotides: TGCGCCAGCAGCTTCTGGCAAAACACTGAAGCTTTCTTT. Translation: CASSFWQNTEAFF.

The chain recombines TRBV11-2 with TRBJ1-2, with TRBD1 matching over 7 bases. V lost 0 bases to trimming and J lost 4 bases; unmatched junction nucleotides: 17. The CDR3 sequence is 19 residues long. Germline V CDR1 and CDR2: SGHAT, FQNNGV. The CDR3 reads CASSLEPADRAAYSYGYTF. The CDR3, as DNA: TGTGCCAGCAGCTTAGAACCCGCTGACAGGGCAGCATATTCCTATGGCTACACCTTC.

V is TRBV29-1 and J is TRBJ2-5; D is ambiguous. The J call is doubtful: the DNA matches TRBJ2-7 better. The CDR3 runs 10 residues. Germline CDR1 and CDR2: SQVTM and ANQGSEA. This CDR3 is CSVRDYEQYF. CDR3 DNA sequence: TGCAGCGTTCGAGACTACGAGCAGTACTTC.

Only one count was recorded for this clone. The chain recombines TRBV20-1 with TRBJ1-1, with D unclear. Looked up from germline, CDR1 is DFQATT and CDR2 is SNEGSKA (reference sequence). V was pared by 5 bases and J by 5 bases, with 6 bases between. The CDR3 covers 10 residues. The CDR3 loop reads CSAFRTEAFF. CDR3 bases: TGCAGTGCTTTCAGGACTGAAGCTTTCTTT.

The chain couples TRBV9 to TRBJ2-1; 10 bases fit TRBD2. This CDR3 region has 15 residues. CDR1 is SGDLS and CDR2 is YYNGEE in the germline V gene. V dropped 4 bases and J dropped 7; count of bases not matched to a gene: 8. The CDR3 protein is CASSRWASGSNEQFF. CDR3 nucleotides: TGTGCCAGCAGCAGGTGGGCTAGCGGGAGTAATGAGCAGTTCTTC.

CDR3 sequence: CASSYGLRGSGNTIYF. CDR3 coding DNA: TGTGCCAGCAGTTACGGTCTCCGGGGGTCTGGAAACACCATATATTTT. The chain combines TRBV6-5 with TRBJ1-3, with a weak D call TRBD1 (5 bases). Between the trimmed V and J ends, which lost 2 bases and 1 base, there was a span of 12 bases. This CDR3 spans 16 amino acids. Per the germline V gene, CDR1 is MNHEY and CDR2 is SVGAGI.

The CDR3 is CASSTSGQLGTEAFF. The CDR3 region has the DNA TGCGCCAGCAGCACCTCGGGACAGCTGGGCACTGAAGCTTTCTTT. The chain carries TRBV5-1 and TRBJ1-1; 7 bases line up with TRBD1. The CDR3 runs to 15 residues. The J segment lost 4 bases and the V segment lost 4 bases, leaving 10 bases of the junction unmatched. CDR1 is SGHRS, CDR2 YFSETQ, per germline.

The chain is built from TRBV2 and TRBJ2-7, with unresolved D. This CDR3 is 14 amino acids long. Germline V gives CDR1 SNHLY, CDR2 FYNNEI. V was pared by 7 bases and J by 1 base, with 14 bases between. The CDR3 here is CASTMNAISYEQYF. The CDR3 DNA follows: TGTGCCAGCACCATGAACGCTATTTCCTACGAGCAGTACTTC.